This TCR beta chain was observed in a study of blood T cell repertoires in COVID-19. The CDR3 is 13 amino acids. In germline, CDR1 is MNHEY, CDR2 SVGAGI. Trimming shortened V by 6 bases and J by 5 bases, and 13 bases separated the two germline ends. Measured with immunoSEQ multiplex PCR; TCRdb has only the in-frame clones, and not every one. The sample comprises 75,000 to 95,000 clones, roughly nine tenths of which are singletons, and approximately 20% rests with the top ten. The TCR was taken from a woman in her sixties or seventies with COVID-19, enrolled during active disease. The chain uses TRBV6-5 and TRBJ2-5; TRBD1 is a possible D gene (6 bases). The sequencing input was peripheral blood. CDR3 nucleotide sequence: TGTGCCAGCAGCAGGGGATATGAGGAGACCCAGTACTTC. Amino acids: CASSRGYEETQYF.